This T cell receptor (beta chain) was retrieved from a study of EBV T-cell therapy then PD-1 blockade in nasopharyngeal carcinoma. A word on this clone: Antigen unknown.

Sample time point: 266 days after commencement of treatment, after nivolumab therapy. The treatment denotes: AdE1-LMPpoly-expanded autologous EBV-specific T-cell therapy followed by anti-PD-1 nivolumab. The method was immunoSEQ multiplex PCR; TCRdb's version includes in-frame clones alone and lacks a portion of them. The sample holds fewer than 25,000 clones; around four fifths are singletons and the top ten take 25% to 40%. The source was CD8+ T cells from blood, collected around day 240 from a patient whose treatment included autologous EBV-specific T cells and nivolumab. This receptor was obtained from a man aged 40-49 years with nasopharyngeal carcinoma.

The CDR3 DNA follows: TGCAGCGTTGACAGAGGCTATGGCTACACCTTC. The encoded protein is CSVDRGYGYTF. The chain employs TRBV29-1 and TRBJ1-2, with D uncertain. Germline CDR1 reads SQVTM; CDR2 reads ANQGSEA. Trimming cost V 3 bases and J 4 bases, with 6 bases left between them. The CDR3 runs 11 residues.